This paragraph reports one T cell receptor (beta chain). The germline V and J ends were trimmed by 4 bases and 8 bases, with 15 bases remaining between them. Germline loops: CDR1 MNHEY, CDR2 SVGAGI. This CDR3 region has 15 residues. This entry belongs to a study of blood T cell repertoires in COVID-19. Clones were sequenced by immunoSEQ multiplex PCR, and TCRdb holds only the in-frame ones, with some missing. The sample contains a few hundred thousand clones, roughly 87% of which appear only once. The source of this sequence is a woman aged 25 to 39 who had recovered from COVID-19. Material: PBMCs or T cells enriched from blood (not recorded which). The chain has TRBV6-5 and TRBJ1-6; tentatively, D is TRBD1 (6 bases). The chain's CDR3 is CASSLTGTLDSPLHF. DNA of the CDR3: TGTGCCAGCAGTTTAACCGGGACACTGGATTCACCCCTCCACTTT.